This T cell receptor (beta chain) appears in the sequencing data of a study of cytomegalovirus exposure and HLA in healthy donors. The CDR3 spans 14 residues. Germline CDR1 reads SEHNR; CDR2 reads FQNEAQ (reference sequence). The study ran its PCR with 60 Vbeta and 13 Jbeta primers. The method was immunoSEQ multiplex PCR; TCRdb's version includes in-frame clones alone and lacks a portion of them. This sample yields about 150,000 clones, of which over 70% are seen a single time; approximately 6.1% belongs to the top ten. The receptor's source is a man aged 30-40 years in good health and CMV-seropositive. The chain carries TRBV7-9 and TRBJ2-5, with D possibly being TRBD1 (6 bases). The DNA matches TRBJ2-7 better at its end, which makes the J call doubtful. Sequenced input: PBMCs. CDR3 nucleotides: TGTGCCAGCAGCTTAACCCCAGGGGACTACGAGCAGTACTTC. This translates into CASSLTPGDYEQYF.